These 14 T cell receptor beta chains share one sample of origin, sequenced in a study of OX40 agonist ivuxolimab in advanced cancers. Generated by immunoSEQ multiplex PCR, the TCRdb table keeps only in-frame clones and is missing some. This table has about 79,000 clones, 70% to 85% appearing once. The sample was CD4+ or CD8+ T cells sorted from blood, taken in a trial of the OX40 agonist ivuxolimab. The origin of the receptors is an adult with an advanced solid tumor such as melanoma, head and neck, liver or kidney cancer.

V gene TRBV7-2 combines with J gene TRBJ2-2; D is unresolved. The V end was cut by 1 base, the J end by 7 bases, with 7 bases between. CDR1 is SGHTA, CDR2 FQGNSA, per germline. CDR3 size: 13 residues. Here the CDR3 reads CASSLVRNGELFF. CDR3 DNA: TGTGCCAGCAGCTTAGTGAGAAACGGGGAGCTGTTTTTT.

Remarks on this clone: Germline and junction disagree at one end, which may indicate a read error. The V and J genes are TRBV28 and TRBJ2-7; 10 bases align to TRBD1. CDR1 is MDHEN, CDR2 SYDVKM, per germline. The CDR3 is 15 residues long. The CDR3 region has the DNA TGTGCCAGCAGTCCTCCCCAGGGACAGGGGTACGTGCAGTACTTC. The encoded protein is CASSPPQGQGYVQYF.

The chain couples TRBV7-9 to TRBJ2-1; unclear D gene. V was trimmed by 2 bases and J by 9 bases, leaving 14 bases between them. This CDR3 has 14 amino acids. Germline V gene lookup returns CDR1 SEHNR and CDR2 FQNEAQ (reference sequence). CDR3 coding DNA: TGTGCCAGCAGCTTACCTAGATCTAGACGTGAGCAGTTCTTC. The encoded protein is CASSLPRSRREQFF. The full variable domain, completed using reference TRBV7-9 and TRBJ2-1, is DTGVSQNPRHKITKRGQNVTFRCDPISEHNRLYWYRQTLGQGPEFLTYFQNEAQLEKSRLLSDRFSAERPKGSFSTLEIQRTEQGDSAMYLCASSLPRSRREQFFGPGTRLTVL.

The J gene is TRBJ2-2, the V gene TRBV2; D possibly corresponds to TRBD2 (6 bases). The germline gives CDR1 SNHLY, CDR2 FYNNEI. V was cut by 7 bases and J by 4 bases, with 19 bases left in between. The CDR3 loop spans 16 amino acids. This CDR3 is CASISTRGALTGELFF. The DNA for the CDR3 is TGTGCCAGCATTTCGACGCGGGGTGCGCTCACCGGGGAGCTGTTTTTT. Combining the CDR3 with reference TRBV2 and TRBJ2-2 gives the whole variable domain EPEVTQTPSHQVTQMGQEVILRCVPISNHLYFYWYRQILGQKVEFLVSFYNNEISEKSEIFDDQFSVERPDGSNFTLKIRSTKLEDSAMYFCASISTRGALTGELFFGEGSRLTVL.

This chain joins TRBV25-1 and TRBJ2-6; no definite D call. The length of the CDR3 is 14 residues. The V gene lost 4 bases and the J gene lost 0 bases, with 4 bases spanning the gap. From germline, CDR1 is MGHDK and CDR2 SYGVNS. The chain's CDR3 is CASSGLSGANVLTF. The DNA for the CDR3 is TGTGCCAGCAGTGGCCTCTCTGGGGCCAACGTCCTGACTTTC.

V gene TRBV5-6 combines with J gene TRBJ1-3; D is ambiguous. The CDR3 covers 15 residues. Deletions cut 0 bases from V and 0 bases from J, with 7 bases between. Per the germline V gene, CDR1 is SGHDT and CDR2 is YYEEEE. CDR3 residues: CASSLAGFSGNTIYF. The CDR3 region has the DNA TGTGCCAGCAGCTTGGCTGGCTTCTCTGGAAACACCATATATTTT.

The J gene is TRBJ1-1, the V gene TRBV10-1, with 7 nucleotides matching TRBD1. V lost 0 bases to trimming and J lost 10 bases; unmatched junction nucleotides: 8. The CDR3 is 14 residues long. Germline loops: CDR1 WNHNN, CDR2 SYGVQD (reference sequence). Here the CDR3 reads CASSESKGGVGAFF. In nucleotides, the CDR3 is TGCGCCAGCAGTGAGTCGAAAGGGGGCGTGGGAGCTTTCTTT.

The CDR3 nucleotides are TGCGCCAGCAGCTTGGTACTAGCGGGAGGGCCGCCAGATACGCAGTATTTT. It translates to CASSLVLAGGPPDTQYF. The V call is TRBV5-1, the J call TRBJ2-3, with TRBD2 identical over 13 bases. CDR3 length equals 17 residues. Per the germline V gene, CDR1 is SGHRS and CDR2 is YFSETQ. V gave up 0 bases and J gave up 4 bases; unmatched junction bases: 5.

This clone was seen more than once but under ten times. The chain uses TRBV5-1 and TRBJ2-1, with 8 bases aligning to TRBD2. V lost 8 bases and J lost 7; bases outside the gene matches: 14. This CDR3 region has 15 residues. Germline values: CDR1 SGHRS, CDR2 YFSETQ. The chain's CDR3 is CASGTGSSGYNEQFF. The CDR3 coding sequence is TGCGCCAGTGGTACGGGGTCTAGCGGGTATAATGAGCAGTTCTTC.

This chain joins TRBV9 and TRBJ1-1, with TRBD1 matching 9 bases. V dropped 0 bases and J dropped 6; count of bases not matched to a gene: 3. Germline CDR1 and CDR2: SGDLS and YYNGEE. The CDR3 spans 14 residues. The CDR3 DNA sequence: TGTGCCAGCAGCGTAGGGGGACAGGGCGCTGAAGCTTTCTTT. This sequence encodes CASSVGGQGAEAFF. Full variable domain (missing parts from reference TRBV9 and TRBJ1-1): DSGVTQTPKHLITATGQRVTLRCSPRSGDLSVYWYQQSLDQGLQFLIQYYNGEERAKGNILERFSAQQFPDLHSELNLSSLELGDSALYFCASSVGGQGAEAFFGQGTRLTVV.

A few counts support this clone. V and J are TRBV6-5 and TRBJ2-2; a weak D match, TRBD2 (6 bases). V dropped 4 bases and J dropped 1 base, with 13 bases sitting between them. CDR1 and CDR2 from the germline V gene are MNHEY and SVGAGI. The CDR3 has 16 amino acids. The CDR3 is CASSSPGLVNTGELFF. The DNA of the CDR3 is TGTGCCAGCAGTTCACCGGGACTTGTGAACACCGGGGAGCTGTTTTTT.

V gene TRBV6-5 combines with J gene TRBJ2-3; D not resolved. Trimming stripped 8 bases from V and 0 bases from J, with 3 bases between. There are 11 residues in the CDR3. CDR1 is MNHEY and CDR2 is SVGAGI in the germline V gene. The CDR3 loop is CASSSTDTQYF. CDR3 DNA sequence: TGTGCCAGCTCTAGCACAGATACGCAGTATTTT.

This chain uses TRBV28 with TRBJ2-4, with 7 bases identical to TRBD1. Germline CDR1 reads MDHEN; CDR2 reads SYDVKM. V lost 7 bases, J lost 0 bases, and 15 bases stayed unmatched. The CDR3 loop spans 18 amino acids. CDR3 in DNA: TGTGCCAGCACCTCAGGGGGACCCCCGGCTTTAGCCAAAAACATTCAGTACTTC. This codes for CASTSGGPPALAKNIQYF. Filled out from reference TRBV28 and TRBJ2-4, the complete variable domain reads DVKVTQSSRYLVKRTGEKVFLECVQDMDHENMFWYRQDPGLGLRLIYFSYDVKMKEKGDIPEGYSVSREKKERFSLILESASTNQTSMYLCASTSGGPPALAKNIQYFGAGTRLSVL.

The chain uses TRBV6-1 and TRBJ2-3, with 9 bases aligning to TRBD1. Trimming took 10 bases from V and 2 from J; bases not matched to a gene: 7. Germline CDR1 is MNHNS and CDR2 is SASEGT. This CDR3 has 14 amino acids. CDR3 DNA: TGTGCCACCGCCCGGGACAGGGACACAGATACGCAGTATTTT. It specifies CATARDRDTDTQYF.